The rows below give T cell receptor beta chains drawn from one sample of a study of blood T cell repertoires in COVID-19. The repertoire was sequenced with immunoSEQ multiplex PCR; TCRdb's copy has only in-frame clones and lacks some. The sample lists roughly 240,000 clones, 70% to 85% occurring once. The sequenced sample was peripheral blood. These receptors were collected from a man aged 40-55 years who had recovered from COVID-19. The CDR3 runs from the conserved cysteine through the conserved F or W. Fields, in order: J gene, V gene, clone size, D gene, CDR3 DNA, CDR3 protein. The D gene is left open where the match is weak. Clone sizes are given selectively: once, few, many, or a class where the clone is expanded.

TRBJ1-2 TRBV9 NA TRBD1 TGTGCCAGCAGCGCAACTCCGGGACAGATCTATGGCTACACCTTC CASSATPGQIYGYTF
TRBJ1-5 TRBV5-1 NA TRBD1 TGCGCCAGTCGGGACAGCGAAGGGCCCCAGCATTTT CASRDSEGPQHF
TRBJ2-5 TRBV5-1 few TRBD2 TGCGCCAGCGCCCCTCCGGGGGGTGGGGAGACCCAGTACTTC CASAPPGGGETQYF
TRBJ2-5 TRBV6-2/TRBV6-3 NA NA TGTGCCAGCAGTTACCATTCTTACTCGCAAGAGACCCAGTACTTC CASSYHSYSQETQYF
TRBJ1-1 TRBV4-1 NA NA TGCGCCAGCAGCCAAGAGGGTGGCGTGGCGGTCACTGAAGCTTTCTTT CASSQEGGVAVTEAFF
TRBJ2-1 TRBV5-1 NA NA TGCGCCAGCAGCTTTGAGGCGTCCTACAATGAGCAGTTCTTC CASSFEASYNEQFF
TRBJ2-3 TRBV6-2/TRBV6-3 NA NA TGTGCCAGCAGTCATCGGGTGAGCACAGATACGCAGTATTTT CASSHRVSTDTQYF
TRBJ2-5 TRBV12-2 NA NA TGTGCAAGTCGCTTAGCGCACACTAGCGGAACACAAGAGACCCAGTACTTC CASRLAHTSGTQETQYF
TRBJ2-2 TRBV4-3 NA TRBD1 TGCGCCAGCAGCCAAGTACAGGGGGCGGTTTACACCGGGGAGCTGTTTTTT CASSQVQGAVYTGELFF
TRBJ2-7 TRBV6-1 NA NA TGTGCCAGCAGTGAAGGGACAAGCTACTCCTACGAGCAGTACTTC CASSEGTSYSYEQYF
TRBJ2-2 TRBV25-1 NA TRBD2 TGTGCCGCGGGGACTAGCGGGAGTGGGGGGGAGCTGTTTTTT CAAGTSGSGGELFF
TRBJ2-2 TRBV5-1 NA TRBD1 TGCGCCAGCAGCCGTGGGGGACAGGGGAACACCGGGGAGCTGTTTTTT CASSRGGQGNTGELFF
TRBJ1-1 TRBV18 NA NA TGTGCCAGCTCACCAGTCGGTCTTCAGGACACTGAAGCTTTCTTT CASSPVGLQDTEAFF
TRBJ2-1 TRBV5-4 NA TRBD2 TGTGCCAGCAGCTTCACCGGGACTAGCGGGAGCTCCTACAATGAGCAGTTCTTC CASSFTGTSGSSYNEQFF
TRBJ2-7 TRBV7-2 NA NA TGTGCCAGCAGCTTAGCGAACAGTTTAGCCTACGAGCAGTACTTC CASSLANSLAYEQYF
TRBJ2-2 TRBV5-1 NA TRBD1 TGCGCCAGCAGCACGATGACAGGGGGCACCGGGGAGCTGTTTTTT CASSTMTGGTGELFF
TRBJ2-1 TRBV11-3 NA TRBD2 TGTGCCAGCAGCTTGGGGTTAGCGGGGGGGCCGCGGAATGAGCAGTTCTTC CASSLGLAGGPRNEQFF
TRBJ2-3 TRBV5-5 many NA TGTGCCAGCAGCTTTGGGGGGACGGTCCCGAGCACAGATACGCAGTATTTT CASSFGGTVPSTDTQYF
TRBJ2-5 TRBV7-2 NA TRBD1 TGTGCCAGCAGCTTGAATTCGGGACAGTGGGAGACCCAGTACTTC CASSLNSGQWETQYF
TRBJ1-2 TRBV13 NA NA TGTGCCAGCAGCGCTAGAAGTAACTATGGCTACACCTTC CASSARSNYGYTF
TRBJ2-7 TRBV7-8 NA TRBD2 TGTGCCAGCAGCCCGCGGGAGACCTCCTACGAGCAGTACTTC CASSPRETSYEQYF
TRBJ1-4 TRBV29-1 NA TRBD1 TGCAGCGTTCGGGGAGGACAGGCTAATGAAAAACTGTTTTTT CSVRGGQANEKLFF
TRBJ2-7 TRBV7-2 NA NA TGTGCCAGCAGCTTCTCGGACAGTACCTACGAGCAGTACTTC CASSFSDSTYEQYF
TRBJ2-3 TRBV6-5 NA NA TGTGCCAGCAGCGGGACAACTAGCACAGATACGCAGTATTTT CASSGTTSTDTQYF
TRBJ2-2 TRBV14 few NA TGTGCCAGCAGCCAAGAGGTCGACACCACCGGGGAGCTGTTTTTT CASSQEVDTTGELFF
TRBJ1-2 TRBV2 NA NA TGTGCCAGCAGTCAAGTACGGGGGGCTAGGGGCTACACCTTC CASSQVRGARGYTF